Listed below are T cell receptor beta chains from one sample, sequenced in a study of blood T cell repertoires in COVID-19. This table comes from immunoSEQ multiplex PCR, and its TCRdb copy is limited to in-frame clones, with some not included. The sample has 150,000 to 200,000 clones; just under 85% are singletons. Material: peripheral blood. The receptors derive from a woman aged 80 or older with acute or convalescent COVID-19. The conserved cysteine and the conserved F or W are not part of the CDR3 here.

v_gene	CDR3aa
TRBV6-5	ASSYQVPNSPLH
TRBV15	ATSRARGRTEAF
TRBV2	ASSASGNTDTQY
TRBV5-1	ASSLDSITDTQY
TRBV7-9	ASSRGGQGMGYEQY
TRBV7-2	ASSAFYGQGYEQY
TRBV5-1	ASSLGLRRVSTEQY
TRBV5-1	ASSTDSSYEQY
TRBV3-1/TRBV3-2	ASSQPTGNEQF
TRBV30	AWSLEGSAGNTIY
TRBV9	ASSPQAAGLRGYT
TRBV6-5	ASRPGQGGNTEAF
TRBV18	ASSPLDGTGDTEAF
TRBV27	ASSPSRGQGGETQY
TRBV14	ASSTGQGSYEQY
TRBV2	ASSEAPRGGAGQPQH
TRBV10-3	AISEPGLDEQF
TRBV6-6	ASSPGSGRNVGTDTQY
TRBV6-5	ASSSPGNTIY
TRBV2	ASSDGDSYQPQH
TRBV28	ASSSGGGGGREKLF
TRBV3-1/TRBV3-2	ASSTGGQPQH
TRBV4-1	ASSLGTRGYEQY
TRBV30	AWGTSGSNEQF
TRBV19	ASSIRTGSSYNEQF
TRBV5-1	ASSGLVSTDTQY
TRBV7-9	ASSTRTSGVYNEQF
TRBV5-5	ASSFGLYGYT
TRBV5-1	ASSPRQGSGYEQY
TRBV20-1	SASLAGGREQY
TRBV21-1	ASSEREGRYEQY
TRBV6-5	ASSPGGIAYEQY
TRBV27	ASRILAGAGNEQF
TRBV5-1	ASGGSRITDTQY
TRBV20-1	SARSLTALH
TRBV7-9	ASSRKGQGSPLH
TRBV3-1/TRBV3-2	ASSQAEGFGSPLH
TRBV6-5	ASGSDRGRTNIQY
TRBV5-1	ASSLGGDYQPQH
TRBV7-2	ASSPFINQPQH
TRBV3-1/TRBV3-2	ASSQGPSNEQF
TRBV9	ASSPLGTGRETQY